This TCR beta chain was documented in a study of a mutant IDH1 vaccine in newly diagnosed glioma. About the research overall: Sex among treated patients split about 62% male, 37.5% female; mean age was roughly 40 years.

The time point was: week 5, during vaccination. One vaccine dose held 300 ug of mutant IDH1 20-mer peptide and came with topical imiquimod. A remark on this clone: What it binds is not known.

This CDR3 contains 16 residues. The V gene's germline CDR1 is SGHTA and CDR2 FQGNSA. Study conclusions and caveats: Apparently unrelated to pseudoprogression were changes in the top peripheral T cell clonotypes.

Clones were sequenced by immunoSEQ multiplex PCR, and TCRdb holds only the in-frame ones, with some missing. The sample carries roughly 54,000 clones, approximately 81% recorded once. The specimen comprised PBMCs, sampled from a glioma patient whose treatment included an IDH1 peptide vaccine. The V gene is TRBV7-2, the J gene TRBJ2-5; D may be TRBD1 (5 bases). Gene TRBJ2-7 matches the end of the DNA better, so the J call may be wrong. This TCR derives from a young man with glioma. DNA of the CDR3: TGTGCCAGCAGCCACCGTCCCAAGGGGTTCCCCTACGAGCAGTACTTC. Translating gives CASSHRPKGFPYEQYF.